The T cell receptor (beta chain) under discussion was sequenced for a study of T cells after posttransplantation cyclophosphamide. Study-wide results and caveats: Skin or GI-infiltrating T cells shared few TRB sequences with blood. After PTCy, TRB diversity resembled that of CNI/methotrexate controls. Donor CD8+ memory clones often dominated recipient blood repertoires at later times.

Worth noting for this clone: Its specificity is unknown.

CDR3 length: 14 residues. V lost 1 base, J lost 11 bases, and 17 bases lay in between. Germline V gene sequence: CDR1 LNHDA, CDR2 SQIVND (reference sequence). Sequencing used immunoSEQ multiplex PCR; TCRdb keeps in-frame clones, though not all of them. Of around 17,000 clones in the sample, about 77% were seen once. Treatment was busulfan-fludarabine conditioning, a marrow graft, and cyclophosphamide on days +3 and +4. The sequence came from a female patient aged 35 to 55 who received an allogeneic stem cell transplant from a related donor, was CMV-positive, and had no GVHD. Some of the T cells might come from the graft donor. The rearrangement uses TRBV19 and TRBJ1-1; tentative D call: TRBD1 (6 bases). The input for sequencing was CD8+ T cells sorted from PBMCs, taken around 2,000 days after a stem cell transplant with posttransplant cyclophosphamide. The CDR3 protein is CASSIVPNQGSAFF. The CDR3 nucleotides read TGTGCCAGTAGTATAGTCCCCAATCAGGGGTCTGCTTTCTTT.